A selection of T cell receptor beta chains follows, all from one sample in a study of blood T cell repertoires in COVID-19. Only in-frame clones appear in the TCRdb table, and some are missing; sequencing was by immunoSEQ multiplex PCR. The table lists approximately 240,000 clones, less than 85% of them singletons. Sequencing was performed on peripheral blood. The receptors stem from a woman of 80 years or more with active or convalescent COVID-19. Both conserved end residues are part of each CDR3. The D gene is left open where the match is weak. Clone sizes are given selectively: once, few, many, or a class where the clone is expanded.

abundance	j_gene	v_gene	d_gene	CDR3aa	CDR3nt
few	TRBJ1-3	TRBV5-1	NA	CASSFDPGTNGNTIYF	TGCGCCAGCAGCTTTGACCCCGGGACAAATGGAAACACCATATATTTT
few	TRBJ2-5	TRBV6-4	NA	CASRVTGEVGETQYF	TGTGCCAGCAGGGTAACAGGGGAGGTAGGAGAGACCCAGTACTTC
NA	TRBJ1-1	TRBV23-1	TRBD1	CASSQYKQGARGTEAFF	TGCGCCAGCAGTCAATATAAACAGGGGGCAAGAGGGACTGAAGCTTTCTTT
NA	TRBJ2-5	TRBV5-4	TRBD1	CASRYRGQETQYF	TGTGCCAGCAGGTACAGGGGCCAAGAGACCCAGTACTTC
NA	TRBJ1-6	TRBV18	NA	CASSGQSNSPLHF	TGTGCCAGCTCAGGACAGTCGAATTCACCCCTCCACTTT
NA	TRBJ2-7	TRBV5-6	NA	CASSLGQTTYEQYF	TGTGCCAGCAGCTTGGGACAGACAACCTACGAGCAGTACTTC
once	TRBJ1-5	TRBV6-5	NA	CASTWTTDSNQPQHF	TGTGCCAGCACCTGGACAACTGATAGCAATCAGCCCCAGCATTTT
NA	TRBJ1-2	TRBV6-1	TRBD1	CASSEESQGYGYTF	TGTGCCAGCAGTGAAGAATCACAGGGGTATGGCTACACCTTC
NA	TRBJ2-1	TRBV2	NA	CASRPYNEQFF	TGTGCCAGCCGTCCCTACAATGAGCAGTTCTTC
NA	TRBJ2-3	TRBV28	NA	CASSPRGRTRRSNTQYF	TGTGCCAGCAGTCCTAGAGGAAGGACTCGCCGAAGCAATACGCAGTATTTT
few	TRBJ1-5	TRBV6-2/TRBV6-3	NA	CASSSGREDNQPQHF	TGTGCCAGCAGTTCGGGCAGGGAGGACAATCAGCCCCAGCATTTT
NA	TRBJ2-1	TRBV28	TRBD1	CASKLGQGYNEQFF	TGTGCCAGCAAGCTGGGACAGGGGTACAATGAGCAGTTCTTC
NA	TRBJ2-7	TRBV18	TRBD1	CASSPTGDSYEQYF	TGTGCCAGCTCACCGACAGGGGACTCCTACGAGCAGTACTTC